Following are 19 T cell receptor beta chains from one sample sequenced in a study of patients and donors after allogeneic stem cell transplantation. TCRdb passed the RT-PCR reads through MiXCR, listing each CDR3 protein once. The sample lists some 960,000 distinct CDR3 sequences, roughly 17% occurring once. Input material: blood, either unsorted or a sorted T cell fraction (not recorded which). Receptor source: a human donor who was either an allogeneic HSCT recipient or a stem cell or donor lymphocyte infusion donor (not recorded which). It is not recorded whose cells these are; they may come from a transplant donor.

V usage is TRBV27 and J usage is TRBJ1-6, with unresolved D. This CDR3 spans 14 amino acids. Trimming took 5 bases from V and 7 from J, leaving 12 bases between them. Germline V gene sequence: CDR1 MNHEY, CDR2 SMNVEV (reference sequence). The CDR3 reads CASSAVGPNSPLHF. CDR3 DNA: TGTGCCAGCAGTGCCGTAGGGCCCAATTCACCCCTCCACTTT.

The V gene is TRBV20-1, the J gene TRBJ2-5; a possible D gene is TRBD2 (6 bases). Germline V lookup: CDR1 DFQATT, CDR2 SNEGSKA (reference sequence). V was clipped by 2 bases and J by 2 bases, with 18 bases between them. CDR3 length: 16 amino acids. CDR3 sequence: CSARNPGRGRQETQYF. CDR3 coding DNA: TGCAGTGCTAGAAACCCCGGGAGAGGAAGACAAGAGACCCAGTACTTC.

The V and J genes are TRBV5-6 and TRBJ2-7, with D tentatively TRBD2 (6 bases). CDR1 is SGHDT and CDR2 is YYEEEE in the germline V gene. With 0 bases removed from V and 6 bases from J, the gap between germline ends came to 16 bases. The CDR3 contains 15 residues. CDR3: CASSLGTTRISEQYF. In nucleotides, the CDR3 is TGTGCCAGCAGCTTGGGTACGACTAGAATTTCCGAGCAGTACTTC.

The CDR3 DNA reads TGTGCCAGCAGTTACTTTTCTCCAGCAGGGTCCCTTCCCGGGGAGCTGTTTTTT. Its protein is CASSYFSPAGSLPGELFF. V is TRBV6-5 and J is TRBJ2-2, with a weak D call TRBD1 (5 bases). Trimming shortened V by 1 base and J by 6 bases, and 21 bases separated the two germline ends. CDR1 and CDR2 (germline): MNHEY, SVGAGI. CDR3 length: 18 amino acids.

This clonotype was counted between two and nine times. The chain joins TRBV6-2 or TRBV6-3 to TRBJ2-2; possibly TRBD1 for D (5 bases). With 6 bases removed from V and 4 bases from J, the gap between germline ends came to 18 bases. The length of the CDR3 is 16 residues. Germline V CDR1 and CDR2: MNHEY, SVGEGT. CDR3 coding DNA: TGTGCCAGCAGCCCCCGTCGGGTTAGGGGCACCGGGGAGCTGTTTTTT. It yields the protein CASSPRRVRGTGELFF.

The chain carries TRBV4-3 and TRBJ2-7; TRBD1 matches at 9 bases. V lost 1 base and J lost 2; bases outside the gene matches: 12. Germline CDR1 and CDR2: LGHNA and YSLEER. The CDR3 contains 18 residues. CDR3 loop: CASSQGSRAGQGTYEQYF. CDR3 DNA: TGCGCCAGCAGCCAAGGGTCCAGGGCGGGACAGGGAACCTACGAGCAGTACTTC.

This clonotype was detected many times. The chain is built from TRBV5-1 and TRBJ2-1; D not certain. This CDR3 has 15 residues. Between the trimmed V and J ends, which lost 5 bases and 0 bases, there was a span of 12 bases. Looked up from germline, CDR1 is SGHRS and CDR2 is YFSETQ. CDR3 sequence (DNA): TGCGCCAGCAGAGAGCGATCTAGCTCCTACAATGAGCAGTTCTTC. Translating gives CASRERSSSYNEQFF.

This chain uses TRBV12-3 or TRBV12-4 with TRBJ2-2; no clear D. Trimming took 4 bases from V and 8 from J, leaving 8 bases between them. The CDR3 covers 12 residues. The CDR3 is CASSYDGGELFF. The DNA of the CDR3 is TGTGCCAGCAGTTATGATGGTGGGGAGCTGTTTTTT.

In its sample, this clonotype was seen a few times. The genes are TRBV5-1 and TRBJ2-7; 12 bases are shared with TRBD2. Trimming took 4 bases from V and 3 from J; bases not matched to a gene: 8. From germline, CDR1 is SGHRS and CDR2 YFSETQ. This CDR3 comprises 16 residues. DNA of the CDR3: TGCGCCAGCAGCCCCGGGACTAGCGGGTACTTCTACGAGCAGTACTTC. Its protein product is CASSPGTSGYFYEQYF. Full variable domain (outside the CDR3, taken from reference TRBV5-1 and TRBJ2-7): KAGVTQTPRYLIKTRGQQVTLSCSPISGHRSVSWYQQTPGQGLQFLFEYFSETQRNKGNFPGRFSGRQFSNSRSEMNVSTLELGDSALYLCASSPGTSGYFYEQYFGPGTRLTVT.

This clonotype came up many times. The chain recombines TRBV12-3 or TRBV12-4 with TRBJ2-7; the D gene could be TRBD1 or TRBD2 (5 bases each). CDR3 length: 17 residues. The germline V and J ends were trimmed by 5 bases and 5 bases, with 25 bases remaining between them. DNA of the CDR3: TGTGCCAGCAGTCGTACCCCCGGGATTCTAGGGGTTCACGAGCAGTACTTC. Translation: CASSRTPGILGVHEQYF.

This clonotype was detected only a few times. The V call is TRBV27, the J call TRBJ2-1; D is unclear. Germline values: CDR1 MNHEY, CDR2 SMNVEV (reference sequence). Trimming took 10 bases from V and 7 from J, leaving 11 bases between them. CDR3 length: 11 residues. CDR3 protein: CATISWNEQFF. The CDR3 DNA reads TGTGCCACGATCAGCTGGAATGAGCAGTTCTTC.

This clonotype has just a few counts. The chain recombines TRBV25-1 with TRBJ1-2; no firm D call. Deletions cut 0 bases from V and 4 bases from J, with 15 bases between. The CDR3 has 16 amino acids. Germline lookup yields CDR1 MGHDK and CDR2 SYGVNS. The CDR3 nucleotides read TGTGCCAGCAGTGAATACCGGCCGGGCGGAGGCTATGGCTACACCTTC. It yields the protein CASSEYRPGGGYGYTF.

The sample holds a few counts of this clonotype. The chain uses TRBV5-1 and TRBJ2-1; D is unresolved. The germline V gene encodes CDR1 SGHRS and CDR2 YFSETQ. The CDR3 sequence is 13 residues long. Between the trimmed V and J ends, which lost 4 bases and 7 bases, there was a span of 12 bases. CDR3 DNA sequence: TGCGCCAGCAGCACCCACCCCAGAAATGAGCAGTTCTTC. It is translated as CASSTHPRNEQFF. The whole variable domain, filled in from reference TRBV5-1 and TRBJ2-1, reads KAGVTQTPRYLIKTRGQQVTLSCSPISGHRSVSWYQQTPGQGLQFLFEYFSETQRNKGNFPGRFSGRQFSNSRSEMNVSTLELGDSALYLCASSTHPRNEQFFGPGTRLTVL.

On this clonotype itself: A read error may account for a junction end that differs from germline. The rearrangement joins TRBV4-1 to TRBJ2-4; a weak D match, TRBD2 (5 bases). CDR1 and CDR2 from the germline V gene are MGHRA and YSYEKL. The CDR3 is 15 residues long. The CDR3 protein is CASSQERTVKTIQYF. As DNA, the CDR3 is TGCGCCAGCAGCCAAGAACGGACTGTAAAAACCATTCAGTACTTC.

The chain employs TRBV4-1 and TRBJ2-5; D not resolved. The CDR3 is 14 amino acids. The germline V gene encodes CDR1 MGHRA and CDR2 YSYEKL. Deletions cut 2 bases from V and 3 bases from J, with 10 bases between. CDR3 sequence: CASSQPSREETQYF. DNA of the CDR3: TGCGCCAGCAGCCAACCGTCCAGAGAAGAGACCCAGTACTTC.

A few counts support this clonotype. This chain's CDR3 is CSVRDLGEQYF. The CDR3 coding sequence is TGCAGCGTGCGGGACCTGGGGGAGCAGTACTTC. The chain recombines TRBV29-1 with TRBJ2-7; a possible D gene is TRBD2 (6 bases). Trimming removed 6 bases at V and 7 bases at J, with 13 bases between. Germline values: CDR1 SQVTM, CDR2 ANQGSEA. This CDR3 spans 11 amino acids.

At least ten counts were recorded for this clonotype. The chain carries TRBV29-1 and TRBJ2-7; D perhaps matches TRBD1 (6 bases). V was clipped by 3 bases and J by 5 bases, with 8 bases between them. CDR3 length equals 11 residues. The germline gives CDR1 SQVTM, CDR2 ANQGSEA. Here the CDR3 DNA reads TGCAGCGTTGACAGGGGCCACGAGCAGTACTTC. Its translation: CSVDRGHEQYF.

The gene calls are TRBV15 and TRBJ2-5; D unclear. Germline V gene lookup returns CDR1 LNHNV and CDR2 YYDKDF (reference sequence). CDR3 length: 14 residues. The V gene lost 2 bases and the J gene lost 8 bases, with 15 bases spanning the gap. The CDR3 here is CATSRRAEFVTQYF. CDR3 nucleotide sequence: TGTGCCACCAGCAGACGGGCCGAGTTCGTCACCCAGTACTTC. Variable domain in full (rest from reference TRBV15 and TRBJ2-5): DAMVIQNPRYQVTQFGKPVTLSCSQTLNHNVMYWYQQKSSQAPKLLFHYYDKDFNNEADTPDNFQSRRPNTSFCFLDIRSPGLGDTAMYLCATSRRAEFVTQYFGPGTRLLVL.

The chain carries TRBV13 and TRBJ2-7; D unresolved. V lost 3 bases and J 1 base, leaving 10 bases between the germline ends. Per germline, CDR1 PRHDT and CDR2 FYEKMQ (reference sequence). This CDR3 has 14 residues. In nucleotides, the CDR3 is TGTGCCAGCAGCTTGACGGCCCAATCCTACGAGCAGTACTTC. The encoded protein is CASSLTAQSYEQYF. Based on the CDR3 plus reference TRBV13 and TRBJ2-7, the full variable domain is AAGVIQSPRHLIKEKRETATLKCYPIPRHDTVYWYQQGPGQDPQFLISFYEKMQSDKGSIPDRFSAQQFSDYHSELNMSSLELGDSALYFCASSLTAQSYEQYFGPGTRLTVT.